The clone carrying this T cell receptor (beta chain) was detected only a few times. Profiling relied on immunoSEQ multiplex PCR, and the TCRdb table lists in-frame clones only, not all of them. This sample has under 300,000 clones, with approximately 83% found just once. With V trimmed by 7 bases and J by 4 bases, 12 bases remained unmatched. CDR1 is MGHRA, CDR2 YSYEKL, per germline. The CDR3 is 16 residues long. The record originates from a study of blood T cell repertoires in COVID-19. Study information: COVID-19 samples from acute and convalescent phases originated in the United States, Italy and Spain.

V usage is TRBV4-1 and J usage is TRBJ2-3, with 9 bases that match TRBD2. The TCR comes from a woman between 35 and 50 years old with acute COVID-19. The sequenced sample was PBMCs or T cells enriched from blood (not recorded which). In nucleotides, the CDR3 is TGCGCCAGCACCCCATCGGGCGGGAGGGATGCAGATACGCAGTATTTT. Translating it yields CASTPSGGRDADTQYF.